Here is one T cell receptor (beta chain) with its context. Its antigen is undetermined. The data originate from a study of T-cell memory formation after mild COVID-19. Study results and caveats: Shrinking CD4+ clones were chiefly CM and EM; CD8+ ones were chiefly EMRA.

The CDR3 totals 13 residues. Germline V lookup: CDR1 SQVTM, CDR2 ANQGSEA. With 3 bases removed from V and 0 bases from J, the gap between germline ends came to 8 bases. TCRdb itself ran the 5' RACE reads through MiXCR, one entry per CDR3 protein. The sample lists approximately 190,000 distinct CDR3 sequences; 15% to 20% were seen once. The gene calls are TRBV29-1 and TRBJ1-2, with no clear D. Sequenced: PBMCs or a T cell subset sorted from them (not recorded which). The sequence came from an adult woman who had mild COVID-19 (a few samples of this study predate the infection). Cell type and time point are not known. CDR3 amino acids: CSVDRNPNYGYTF. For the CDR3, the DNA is TGCAGCGTTGACAGAAACCCTAACTATGGCTACACCTTC.